One and the same sample provided the 27 T cell receptor beta chains below, sequenced in a study of graft-versus-host responses after intestinal transplantation. Produced via immunoSEQ multiplex PCR; TCRdb's table is partial and in-frame only. Of more than 75,000 clones listed, approximately 89% are singletons. Their antigens are not known. The sample consisted of unstimulated CD4+ T cells sorted from spleen or lymph node cells, taken before transplant. Receptors were obtained from a human donor who was the organ donor for an intestinal transplant.

This clone showed up just once. The V call is TRBV11-2, the J call TRBJ2-7; possible D gene TRBD2, 6 bases. CDR1 is SGHAT, CDR2 FQNNGV, per germline. The CDR3 runs to 19 residues. The V end lost 1 base, the J end lost 3 bases, and 25 bases lay between the germline ends. The CDR3 sequence is CASSLVLTDGAGNYYEQYF. The CDR3 bases are TGTGCCAGCAGCTTAGTCCTGACGGATGGGGCGGGGAACTACTACGAGCAGTACTTC.

The chain carries TRBV28 and TRBJ1-1; tentatively, D is TRBD1 (6 bases). CDR1 MDHEN and CDR2 SYDVKM come from the germline V gene. The CDR3 is 12 residues long. Trimming pared 8 bases from V and 4 bases from J, leaving 11 bases between. CDR3 bases: TGTGCCAGCGCCAGGGGAACCACTGAAGCTTTCTTT. This translates into CASARGTTEAFF.

The V and J genes are TRBV6-4 and TRBJ1-6; 8 nucleotides agree with TRBD1. There are 13 residues in the CDR3. Trimming at V came to 4 bases and at J to 7 bases, leaving 0 bases not matched to a gene. Per germline, CDR1 MRHNA and CDR2 SNTAGT. CDR3 region: CASSAGGNSPLHF. The CDR3 DNA reads TGTGCCAGCAGTGCAGGGGGCAATTCACCCCTCCACTTT.

The rearrangement links TRBV6-1 to TRBJ1-2; tentatively, D is TRBD1 (6 bases). The CDR3 has 13 amino acids. The V gene lost 10 bases and the J gene lost 6 bases, with 18 bases spanning the gap. Germline lookup yields CDR1 MNHNS and CDR2 SASEGT. CDR3 in amino acids: CATRTVRTDGYTF. CDR3 bases: TGTGCCACTAGGACAGTCCGAACTGATGGCTACACCTTC.

The CDR3 loop reads CATRSSGGLTNTGELFF. CDR3 nucleotides: TGTGCCACCAGATCGTCGGGGGGATTGACGAACACCGGGGAGCTGTTTTTT. The chain has TRBV15 and TRBJ2-2; 7 positions agree with TRBD2. Germline values: CDR1 LNHNV, CDR2 YYDKDF (reference sequence). V lost 6 bases, J lost 0 bases, and 10 bases stayed unmatched. There are 17 residues in the CDR3.

The chain carries TRBV11-2 and TRBJ1-4, with D maybe TRBD1 (6 bases). The V end was cut by 5 bases, the J end by 3 bases, with 19 bases between. Germline assignment: CDR1 SGHAT and CDR2 FQNNGV. The length of the CDR3 is 17 residues. The DNA of the CDR3 is TGTGCCAGCAGCGTCCGGGGGGCCCCGACCCCTAATGAAAAACTGTTTTTT. Translated, it gives CASSVRGAPTPNEKLFF.

The J gene is TRBJ2-3, the V gene TRBV5-1; 11 bases are a match to TRBD2. Unmatched junction bases numbered 1, after V lost 0 bases and J lost 4 bases. This CDR3 has 15 amino acids. CDR1 is SGHRS, CDR2 YFSETQ, per germline. This chain's CDR3 is CASSLVAGGPDTQYF. The CDR3 DNA sequence: TGCGCCAGCAGCTTGGTAGCGGGAGGGCCAGATACGCAGTATTTT.

The chain couples TRBV10-3 to TRBJ2-7, with 8 bases lining up with TRBD1. V was clipped by 5 bases and J by 5 bases; unmatched bases: 2. The germline V gene has CDR1 ENHRY and CDR2 SYGVKD. This CDR3 has 12 residues. This chain's CDR3 is CAISSTGDEQYF. As DNA, the CDR3 is TGTGCCATCAGTTCGACAGGGGACGAGCAGTACTTC.

V gene TRBV28 combines with J gene TRBJ1-1; 7 bases are a match to TRBD1. Germline CDR1 is MDHEN and CDR2 is SYDVKM. The CDR3 contains 14 residues. V gave up 6 bases and J gave up 0 bases; unmatched junction bases: 4. CDR3: CASRRGQMNTEAFF. Here the CDR3 DNA reads TGTGCCAGCAGGAGGGGACAGATGAACACTGAAGCTTTCTTT.

As regards this clone: A read error may produce the germline difference seen at one junction end. The chain has TRBV9 and TRBJ2-1; possible D gene TRBD1, 6 bases. The CDR3 has 15 amino acids. The V gene's germline CDR1 is SGDLS and CDR2 YYNGEE. CDR3 DNA: TGTGCCAGCAGCGTTGTACCAGGGGATTACAATGGGCAGTTCTTC. Translating gives CASSVVPGDYNGQFF.

The chain has TRBV19 and TRBJ2-5; TRBD2 might be the D (6 bases). CDR3 length: 12 amino acids. Per the germline V gene, CDR1 is LNHDA and CDR2 is SQIVND (reference sequence). V lost 2 bases to trimming and J lost 5 bases, with 6 bases between them. This CDR3 is CASSIRGETQYF. In nucleotides, the CDR3 is TGTGCCAGTAGTATACGGGGGGAGACCCAGTACTTC.

The V call is TRBV7-9, the J call TRBJ1-6; no clear D gene. The CDR3 is made up of 14 amino acids. Germline CDR1 SEHNR, CDR2 FQNEAQ (reference sequence). V dropped 5 bases and J dropped 7 bases, with 12 bases sitting between them. The CDR3 reads CASSALAGNSPLHF. In DNA form, the CDR3 reads TGTGCCAGCAGCGCATTAGCGGGCAATTCACCCCTCCACTTT. The whole variable domain, filled in from reference TRBV7-9 and TRBJ1-6, reads DTGVSQNPRHKITKRGQNVTFRCDPISEHNRLYWYRQTLGQGPEFLTYFQNEAQLEKSRLLSDRFSAERPKGSFSTLEIQRTEQGDSAMYLCASSALAGNSPLHFGNGTRLTVT.

The genes are TRBV29-1 and TRBJ2-1; 9 bases line up with TRBD2. Losses at the gene ends were 7 bases for V and 4 bases for J; bases not matched to a gene: 8. Germline V gene lookup returns CDR1 SQVTM and CDR2 ANQGSEA. The CDR3 is 14 residues long. CDR3 sequence: CSAFALAGYNEQFF. DNA of the CDR3: TGCAGCGCCTTCGCTCTAGCGGGATACAATGAGCAGTTCTTC.

The chain joins TRBV6-1 to TRBJ2-3; 12 bases align to TRBD2. Per germline, CDR1 MNHNS and CDR2 SASEGT. V was pared by 4 bases and J by 5 bases, with 10 bases of the junction left unmatched. The CDR3 is 17 residues long. CDR3 loop: CASSGSSGRAGGDTQYF. CDR3 nucleotides: TGTGCCAGCAGTGGATCTAGCGGGAGGGCCGGGGGAGATACGCAGTATTTT.

The gene calls are TRBV10-3 and TRBJ2-3, with D unclear. Germline V gives CDR1 ENHRY, CDR2 SYGVKD. The CDR3 extends over 15 amino acids. Trimming cost V 3 bases and J 0 bases, with 10 bases left between them. DNA for the CDR3: TGTGCCATCAGTGATAGTTCCCTTAGCACAGATACGCAGTATTTT. Translation gives CAISDSSLSTDTQYF.

This chain uses TRBV28 with TRBJ2-3; 10 bases match TRBD2. The CDR3 sequence is 16 residues long. Germline CDR1 and CDR2: MDHEN and SYDVKM. The junction had 9 bases not matched to a gene; V was cut back by 6 bases and J by 3 bases. The CDR3 reads CASSHPASGGTDTQYF. The CDR3 DNA reads as TGTGCCAGCAGCCACCCAGCTAGCGGGGGAACAGATACGCAGTATTTT.

This chain joins TRBV4-2 and TRBJ2-7; 10 bases agree with TRBD1. Germline V gene sequence: CDR1 LGHNA, CDR2 YNFKEQ. Unmatched junction bases numbered 6, after V lost 1 base and J lost 6 bases. This CDR3 contains 15 residues. CDR3 in amino acids: CASSQAAGTGAEQYF. The CDR3 DNA follows: TGTGCCAGCAGCCAAGCGGCCGGGACAGGGGCCGAGCAGTACTTC.

This chain uses TRBV5-1 with TRBJ2-2; TRBD1 is a possible D gene (6 bases). The CDR3 totals 14 residues. Per the germline V gene, CDR1 is SGHRS and CDR2 is YFSETQ. V was trimmed by 3 bases and J by 3 bases, leaving 9 bases between them. The CDR3 protein is CASSSRTDTGELFF. DNA of the CDR3: TGCGCCAGCAGCTCGCGGACAGACACCGGGGAGCTGTTTTTT.

J is TRBJ2-1 and V is TRBV5-1; TRBD2 aligns across 10 bases. Germline CDR1 and CDR2: SGHRS and YFSETQ. With V trimmed by 4 bases and J by 4 bases, 8 bases remained unmatched. The CDR3 covers 16 residues. The chain's CDR3 is CASSRTGLANYNEQFF. The CDR3 nucleotides read TGCGCCAGCAGCAGGACGGGACTAGCGAATTACAATGAGCAGTTCTTC.

This clone was detected only a few times. The chain links TRBV5-6 to TRBJ2-7; no firm D call. The V gene lost 4 bases and the J gene lost 0 bases, with 17 bases spanning the gap. Germline V gives CDR1 SGHDT, CDR2 YYEEEE. This CDR3 comprises 16 residues. CDR3 nucleotides: TGTGCCAGCAGCGAATCCATGTCGAGGTCCTCCTACGAGCAGTACTTC. Translation: CASSESMSRSSYEQYF. The full variable domain, in which reference TRBV5-6 and TRBJ2-7 provide the parts outside the CDR3, is DAGVTQSPTHLIKTRGQQVTLRCSPKSGHDTVSWYQQALGQGPQFIFQYYEEEERQRGNFPDRFSGHQFPNYSSELNVNALLLGDSALYLCASSESMSRSSYEQYFGPGTRLTVT.

CDR3 residues: CASARGVSGANVLTF. CDR3 in DNA: TGTGCCAGCGCCCGGGGTGTCTCTGGGGCCAACGTCCTGACTTTC. The gene calls are TRBV19 and TRBJ2-6, with a possible D match to TRBD2 (5 bases). Deletions cut 9 bases from V and 0 bases from J, with 12 bases between. This CDR3 is 15 amino acids long. Looked up from germline, CDR1 is LNHDA and CDR2 is SQIVND (reference sequence).

The chain carries TRBV9 and TRBJ2-2; TRBD2 agrees at 9 bases. The length of the CDR3 is 17 residues. J was trimmed by 3 bases and V by 3 bases; bases with no gene match: 9. CDR1 and CDR2 from the germline V gene are SGDLS and YYNGEE. CDR3: CASSGNVLAGYTGELFF. The CDR3 coding sequence is TGTGCCAGCAGCGGCAACGTACTAGCGGGCTACACCGGGGAGCTGTTTTTT.

This chain uses TRBV11-3 with TRBJ1-1; D remains ambiguous. V was cut by 8 bases and J by 4 bases, with 14 bases left in between. This CDR3 is built from 13 residues. Germline V gene data show CDR1 as SGHNT and CDR2 as YENEEA. The DNA for the CDR3 is TGTGCCAGCCGGGAGGGAGCGGGCACTGAAGCTTTCTTT. Protein product: CASREGAGTEAFF.

V gene TRBV30 combines with J gene TRBJ1-3; D not certain. This CDR3 spans 13 amino acids. CDR1 is GTSNPN and CDR2 is SVGIG in the germline V gene (reference sequence). The V end was cut by 0 bases, the J end by 0 bases, with 3 bases between. CDR3 nucleotide sequence: TGTGCCTGGAGTGTATACTCTGGAAACACCATATATTTT. This codes for CAWSVYSGNTIYF.

The rearrangement uses TRBV6-1 and TRBJ1-2, with a weak D call TRBD1 (6 bases). This CDR3 comprises 12 residues. Trimming took off 6 bases at V and 7 bases at J, with 12 bases between the two ends. CDR1 MNHNS and CDR2 SASEGT come from the germline V gene. The CDR3 loop reads CASSPPRGGYTF. The CDR3 DNA follows: TGTGCCAGCAGCCCCCCCAGGGGTGGCTACACCTTC.

This clone came up once. The chain links TRBV19 to TRBJ2-2; TRBD2 might be the D (6 bases). The CDR3 consists of 14 residues. V dropped 3 bases and J dropped 9 bases, with 14 bases sitting between them. Per germline, CDR1 LNHDA and CDR2 SQIVND (reference sequence). The CDR3, as DNA: TGTGCCAGTAGTATGGCGGGAACAGTTCGGGAGCTGTTTTTT. This translates into CASSMAGTVRELFF.

The V gene is TRBV5-1, the J gene TRBJ2-7; TRBD1 matches 9 bases. V was clipped by 2 bases and J by 6 bases; unmatched bases: 6. CDR3 length: 14 residues. CDR1 and CDR2 (germline): SGHRS, YFSETQ. The CDR3 region is CASSLQGARGEQYF. CDR3 sequence (DNA): TGCGCCAGCAGCTTACAGGGGGCGCGGGGCGAGCAGTACTTC.